This T cell receptor (beta chain) appears in the sequencing data of a study of shared clonotypes between healthy human individuals. V lost 8 bases, J lost 1 base, and 11 bases lay in between. CDR1 SNHLY and CDR2 FYNNEI come from the germline V gene. The CDR3 is 13 residues long. About this clone itself: Its cognate antigen is unknown.

Using immunoSEQ multiplex PCR, the repertoire was profiled, and TCRdb retains in-frame clones only, with some absent. The table lists some 95,000 clones, 60% to 70% of them singletons. Study conclusions and caveats: Clonotypes that were shared across four donors made up around 5% of naive CD4 clonotypes.

The TCR sequence derives from a young man in good health. Sequencing input: memory CD8+ T cells sorted from blood. Subset defined: CD45RO+ cells pooled with CCR7-negative TemRA cells. This chain joins TRBV2 and TRBJ1-1; D is undetermined. The CDR3 region has the DNA TGTGCCAGCTTAACACGACCGAACACTGAAGCTTTCTTT. Its translation: CASLTRPNTEAFF.